This T cell receptor (beta chain) was sequenced for a study of blood T cell repertoires in COVID-19 (dated by TCRdb to 2020 to 2021). The study in broad terms: Samples covering the acute and convalescent phases of COVID-19 were provided by collaborators in the United States, Italy and Spain. The samples were drawn from the first 160 participants of the ongoing ImmuneRACE study and from 1,200 or so subjects provided by 6 global collaborators. The material from the prospective study consisted of cDNA or gDNA derived from T cells, B-cell-depleted T cells, or PBMCs. Subjects who had been exposed to COVID-19, were actively infected with it, or had recovered from it provided the deeply sampled blood TCRbeta repertoires that made up the dataset. The repertoires were released in a freely available public database meant as a resource for research on the immune response to SARS-CoV-2. Sample metadata almost always included a de-identified subject ID, COVID-19 status, age in years and sex. Where available, HLA class I and class II types were obtained from metadata supplied by the sample provider rather than from assay-based typing. Study-wide conclusions, independent of this receptor: The quantity of clinical and demographic metadata differed by source and by participant and was supplied without curation.

TCRbeta CDR3 regions were amplified from genomic DNA by means of the immunoSEQ Assay, a bias-controlled multiplex PCR. The source study handled its data this way. The number of nucleated cells in each sample was estimated from the amplification of reference gene primers within the assay. To quantify the absolute abundance of each unique TCRbeta CDR3 rearrangement, sequence reads were collapsed and filtered. For each sample, productive Simpson clonality was calculated as the square root of Simpson's diversity index over productive rearrangements. TCRdb stores this immuneACCESS table with in-frame sequences only. Part of the clones is absent; in the studies checked, under half of the shortfall reflects unresolved V genes, and no reason is known for the rest. D and trimming were read from the DNA, whereas the V and J calls and clone size are those reported in that table. Present in this sample are about 140,000 clones, about 90% of which were seen just once. Of the sample, 8% to 11% is held by the ten largest clones.

This clone is a singleton in its sample. What this receptor recognizes is not known. The germline gene is not matched at one end of the junction; a read error may be the cause. Inclusive of the bounding cysteine and phenylalanine, the CDR3 is 13 residues long. The sequence is cut down to CDR3 DNA, 39 bases in frame from base 1. CDR1 and CDR2 are read off the germline V gene (reference sequence) as SSHAT and FNYEAQ. Whole blood was collected in K2EDTA tubes by collaborating institutions according to the institutions' own protocols. For TCRbeta analysis, collaborators shipped samples as frozen whole blood, isolated PBMCs, or DNA extracted from either of those sample types.

Sequencing was performed on peripheral blood. The origin of this receptor is a man in his sixties with active or convalescent COVID-19. The sequence links TRBV7-7 to TRBJ2-3; the D gene is perhaps TRBD1, from 5 matching bases. The CDR3 loop reads CASSPRVLDTQYF. In nucleotide form, the sequence is TGTGCTAGCAGCCCCAGGGTCCTAGATACGCAGTATTTT.